This T cell receptor (beta chain) was captured in a study of T cell changes during pregnancy in multiple sclerosis. CDR3 length equals 14 residues. CDR1 ENHRY and CDR2 SYGVKD come from the germline V gene. V was trimmed by 4 bases and J by 4 bases, leaving 8 bases between them. Sequencing was performed with immunoSEQ multiplex PCR; in TCRdb, only in-frame clones are kept and a portion is missing. The sample holds under 50,000 clones, roughly nine tenths seen once. The receptor was isolated from a female donor with multiple sclerosis, enrolled in a pregnancy study. The specimen was CD4+ T cells from peripheral blood mononuclear cells, collected after pregnancy. The chain couples TRBV10-3 to TRBJ2-6; D gene unclear. CDR3 sequence (DNA): TGTGCCATCAGTGTATCTTTGGGGGCCAACGTCCTGACTTTC. Residues: CAISVSLGANVLTF.